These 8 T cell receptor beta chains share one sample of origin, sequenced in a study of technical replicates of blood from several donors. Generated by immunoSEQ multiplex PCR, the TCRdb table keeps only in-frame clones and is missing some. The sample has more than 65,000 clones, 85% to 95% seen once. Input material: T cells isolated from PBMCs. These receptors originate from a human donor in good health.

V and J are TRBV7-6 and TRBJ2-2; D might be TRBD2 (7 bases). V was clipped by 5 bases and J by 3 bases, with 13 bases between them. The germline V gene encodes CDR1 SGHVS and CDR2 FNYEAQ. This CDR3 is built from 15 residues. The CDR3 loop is CASSKVGGHTGELFF. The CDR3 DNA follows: TGTGCCAGCAGCAAAGTCGGGGGGCACACCGGGGAGCTGTTTTTT.

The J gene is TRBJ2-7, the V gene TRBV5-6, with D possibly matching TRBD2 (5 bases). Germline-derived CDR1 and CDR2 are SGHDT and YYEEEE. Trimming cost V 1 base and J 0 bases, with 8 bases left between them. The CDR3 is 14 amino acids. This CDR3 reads CASSLTGNSYEQYF. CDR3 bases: TGTGCCAGCAGCTTGACGGGGAACTCCTACGAGCAGTACTTC.

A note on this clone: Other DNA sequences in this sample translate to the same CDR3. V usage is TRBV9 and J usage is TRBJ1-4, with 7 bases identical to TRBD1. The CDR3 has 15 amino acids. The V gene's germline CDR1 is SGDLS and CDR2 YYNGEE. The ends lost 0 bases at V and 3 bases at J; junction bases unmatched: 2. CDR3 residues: CASSVEGAANEKLFF. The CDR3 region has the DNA TGTGCCAGCAGCGTAGAGGGGGCGGCTAATGAAAAACTGTTTTTT.

In nucleotides, the CDR3 is TGTGCCAGCAATGGACTGCTCAGTGAAGAGACCCAGTACTTC. Translated: CASNGLLSEETQYF. This chain joins TRBV2 and TRBJ2-5; tentative D call: TRBD2 (5 bases). The CDR3 consists of 14 residues. CDR1 is SNHLY, CDR2 FYNNEI, per germline. V was trimmed by 7 bases and J by 3 bases, leaving 15 bases between them.

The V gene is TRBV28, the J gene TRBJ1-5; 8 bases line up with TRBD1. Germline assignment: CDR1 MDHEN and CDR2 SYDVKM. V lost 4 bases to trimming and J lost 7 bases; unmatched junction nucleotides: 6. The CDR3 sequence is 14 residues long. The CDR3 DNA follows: TGTGCCAGCAGTTCGCCGACAGGGGAACAGCCCCAGCATTTT. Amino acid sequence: CASSSPTGEQPQHF.

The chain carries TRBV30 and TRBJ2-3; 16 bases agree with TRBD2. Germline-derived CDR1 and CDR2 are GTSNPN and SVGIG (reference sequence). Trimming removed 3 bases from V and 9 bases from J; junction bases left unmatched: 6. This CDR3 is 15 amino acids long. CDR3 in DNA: TGTGCCTGGAGCCTCGGGACTAGCGGGAGGGGAACGCAGTATTTT. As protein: CAWSLGTSGRGTQYF.

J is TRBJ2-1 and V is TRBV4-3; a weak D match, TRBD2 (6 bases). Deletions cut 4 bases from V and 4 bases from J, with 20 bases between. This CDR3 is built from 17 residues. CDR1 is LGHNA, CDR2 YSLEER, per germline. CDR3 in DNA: TGCGCCAGCAGCCCCCCCCCGGCTGGCGGGATTTACAATGAGCAGTTCTTC. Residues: CASSPPPAGGIYNEQFF.

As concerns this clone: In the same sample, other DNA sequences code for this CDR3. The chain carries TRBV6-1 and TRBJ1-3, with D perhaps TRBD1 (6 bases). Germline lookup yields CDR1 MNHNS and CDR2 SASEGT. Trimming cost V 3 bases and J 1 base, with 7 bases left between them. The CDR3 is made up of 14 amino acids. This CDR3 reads CASSERGSGNTIYF. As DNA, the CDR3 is TGTGCCAGCAGTGAGAGGGGGTCTGGAAACACCATATATTTT.